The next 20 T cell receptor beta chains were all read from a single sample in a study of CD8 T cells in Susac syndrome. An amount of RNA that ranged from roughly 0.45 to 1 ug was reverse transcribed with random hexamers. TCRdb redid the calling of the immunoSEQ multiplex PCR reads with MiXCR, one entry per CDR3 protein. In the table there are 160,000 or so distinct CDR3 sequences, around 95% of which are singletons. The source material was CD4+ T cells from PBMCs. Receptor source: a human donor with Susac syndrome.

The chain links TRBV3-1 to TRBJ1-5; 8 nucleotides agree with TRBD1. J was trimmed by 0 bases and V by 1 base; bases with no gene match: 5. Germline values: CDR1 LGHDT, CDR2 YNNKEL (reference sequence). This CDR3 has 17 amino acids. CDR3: CASSQGDRGNSNQPQHF. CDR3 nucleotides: TGTGCCAGCAGCCAAGGTGACAGGGGAAATAGCAATCAGCCCCAGCATTTT. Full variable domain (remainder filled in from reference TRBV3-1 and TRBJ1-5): DTAVSQTPKYLVTQMGNDKSIKCEQNLGHDTMYWYKQDSKKFLKIMFSYNNKELIINETVPNRFSPKSPDKAHLNLHINSLELGDSAVYFCASSQGDRGNSNQPQHFGDGTRLSIL.

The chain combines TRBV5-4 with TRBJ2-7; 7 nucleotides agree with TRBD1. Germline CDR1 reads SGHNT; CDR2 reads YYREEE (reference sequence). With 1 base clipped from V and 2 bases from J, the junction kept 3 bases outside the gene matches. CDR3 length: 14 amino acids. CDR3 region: CASSLPTGTYEQYF. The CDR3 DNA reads TGTGCCAGCAGCTTGCCGACAGGGACCTACGAGCAGTACTTC.

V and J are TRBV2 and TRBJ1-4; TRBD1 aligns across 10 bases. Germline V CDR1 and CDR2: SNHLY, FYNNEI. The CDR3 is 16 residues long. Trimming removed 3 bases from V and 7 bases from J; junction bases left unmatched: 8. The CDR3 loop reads CASSDNAGTGVEKLFF. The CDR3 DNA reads TGTGCCAGCAGTGACAACGCCGGGACAGGGGTTGAAAAACTGTTTTTT. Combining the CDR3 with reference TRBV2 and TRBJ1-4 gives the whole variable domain EPEVTQTPSHQVTQMGQEVILRCVPISNHLYFYWYRQILGQKVEFLVSFYNNEISEKSEIFDDQFSVERPDGSNFTLKIRSTKLEDSAMYFCASSDNAGTGVEKLFFGSGTQLSVL.

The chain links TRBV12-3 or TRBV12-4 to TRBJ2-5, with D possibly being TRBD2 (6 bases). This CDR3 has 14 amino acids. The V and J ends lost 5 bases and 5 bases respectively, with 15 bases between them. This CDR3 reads CASSARTSSETQYF. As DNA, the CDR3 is TGTGCCAGCAGTGCTCGAACTAGCAGTGAGACCCAGTACTTC.

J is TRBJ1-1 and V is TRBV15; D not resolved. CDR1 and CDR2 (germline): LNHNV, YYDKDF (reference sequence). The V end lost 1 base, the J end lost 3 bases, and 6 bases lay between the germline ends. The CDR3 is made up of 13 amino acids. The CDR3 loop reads CATSRGGYTEAFF. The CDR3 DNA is TGTGCCACCAGCAGAGGCGGTTACACTGAAGCTTTCTTT.

The CDR3 protein is CSASVGGETQYF. CDR3 in DNA: TGCAGTGCTAGCGTAGGGGGAGAGACCCAGTACTTC. V is TRBV20-1 and J is TRBJ2-5; D might be TRBD1 (6 bases). V lost 3 bases and J 4 bases, leaving 9 bases between the germline ends. In germline, CDR1 is DFQATT, CDR2 SNEGSKA (reference sequence). This CDR3 has 12 residues.

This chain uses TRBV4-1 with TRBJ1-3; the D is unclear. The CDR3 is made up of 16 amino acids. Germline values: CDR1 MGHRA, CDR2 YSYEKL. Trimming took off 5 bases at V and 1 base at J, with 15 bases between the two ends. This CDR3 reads CASSGVGFLSGNTIYF. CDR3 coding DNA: TGCGCCAGCAGCGGGGTTGGTTTCTTATCTGGAAACACCATATATTTT.

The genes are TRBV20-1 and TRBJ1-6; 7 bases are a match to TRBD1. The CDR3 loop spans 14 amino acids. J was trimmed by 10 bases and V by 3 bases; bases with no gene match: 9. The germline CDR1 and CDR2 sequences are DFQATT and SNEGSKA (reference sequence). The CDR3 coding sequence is TGCAGTGCTAGGGGTATCGAAGGGGGCTCACCCCTCCACTTT. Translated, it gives CSARGIEGGSPLHF.

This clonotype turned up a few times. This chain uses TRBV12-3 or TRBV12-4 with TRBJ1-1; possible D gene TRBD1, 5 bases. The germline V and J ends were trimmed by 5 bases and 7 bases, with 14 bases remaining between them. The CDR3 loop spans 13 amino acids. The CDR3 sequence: CASSPQGGLEAFF. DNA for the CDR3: TGTGCCAGCAGTCCGCAGGGCGGACTTGAAGCTTTCTTT.

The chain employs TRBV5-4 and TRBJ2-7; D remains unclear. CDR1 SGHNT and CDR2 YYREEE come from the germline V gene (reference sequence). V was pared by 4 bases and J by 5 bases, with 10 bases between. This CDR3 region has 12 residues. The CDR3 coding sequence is TGTGCCAGCAGCACTCCCTCGGACGAGCAGTACTTC. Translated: CASSTPSDEQYF.

CDR3 region: CSATSGRGNNEQFF. In DNA form, the CDR3 reads TGCAGTGCTACGTCAGGGAGAGGAAACAATGAGCAGTTCTTC. This rearrangement joins TRBV20-1 to TRBJ2-1; D might be TRBD1 or TRBD2, each matching 5 bases. V lost 4 bases and J lost 5, with 15 bases in between. Germline V gives CDR1 DFQATT, CDR2 SNEGSKA (reference sequence). This CDR3 spans 14 amino acids.

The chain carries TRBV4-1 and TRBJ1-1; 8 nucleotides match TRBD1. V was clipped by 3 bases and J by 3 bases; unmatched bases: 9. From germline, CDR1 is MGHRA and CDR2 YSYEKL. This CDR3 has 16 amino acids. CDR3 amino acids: CASSQDRVRGYTEAFF. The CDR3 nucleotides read TGCGCCAGCAGCCAGGACAGGGTCCGAGGATACACTGAAGCTTTCTTT.

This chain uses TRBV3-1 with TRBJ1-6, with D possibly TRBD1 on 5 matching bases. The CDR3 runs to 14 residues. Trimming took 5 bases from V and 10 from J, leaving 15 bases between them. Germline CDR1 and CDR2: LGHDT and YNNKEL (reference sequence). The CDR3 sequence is CASSWKAGGSPLHF. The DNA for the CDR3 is TGTGCCAGCAGCTGGAAGGCGGGGGGATCACCCCTCCACTTT. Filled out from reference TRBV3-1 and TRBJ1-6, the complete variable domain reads DTAVSQTPKYLVTQMGNDKSIKCEQNLGHDTMYWYKQDSKKFLKIMFSYNNKELIINETVPNRFSPKSPDKAHLNLHINSLELGDSAVYFCASSWKAGGSPLHFGNGTRLTVT.

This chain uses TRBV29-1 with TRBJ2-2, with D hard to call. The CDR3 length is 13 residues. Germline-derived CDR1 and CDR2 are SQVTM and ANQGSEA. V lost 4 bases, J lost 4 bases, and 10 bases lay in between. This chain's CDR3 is CSVGRVGTGELFF. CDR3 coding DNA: TGCAGCGTTGGAAGGGTTGGCACCGGGGAGCTGTTTTTT.

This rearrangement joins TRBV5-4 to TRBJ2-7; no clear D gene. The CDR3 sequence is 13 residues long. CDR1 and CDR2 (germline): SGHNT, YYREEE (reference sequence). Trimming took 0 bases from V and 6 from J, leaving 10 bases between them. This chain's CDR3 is CASSLDRHLEQYF. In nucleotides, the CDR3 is TGTGCCAGCAGCTTGGATCGGCATCTCGAGCAGTACTTC.

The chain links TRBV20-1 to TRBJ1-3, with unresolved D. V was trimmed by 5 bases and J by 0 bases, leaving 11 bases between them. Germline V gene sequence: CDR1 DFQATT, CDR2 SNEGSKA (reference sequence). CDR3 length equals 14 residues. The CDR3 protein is CSASPLVSGNTIYF. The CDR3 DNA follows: TGCAGTGCTTCCCCATTGGTCTCTGGAAACACCATATATTTT.

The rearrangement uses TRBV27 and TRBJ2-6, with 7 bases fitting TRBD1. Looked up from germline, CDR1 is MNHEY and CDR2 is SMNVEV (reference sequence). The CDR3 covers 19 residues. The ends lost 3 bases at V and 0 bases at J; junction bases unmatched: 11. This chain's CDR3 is CASSFRRGQVVSGANVLTF. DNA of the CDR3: TGTGCCAGCAGTTTCCGACGCGGACAGGTGGTCTCTGGGGCCAACGTCCTGACTTTC. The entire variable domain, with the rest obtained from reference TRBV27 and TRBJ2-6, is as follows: EAQVTQNPRYLITVTGKKLTVTCSQNMNHEYMSWYRQDPGLGLRQIYYSMNVEVTDKGDVPEGYKVSRKEKRNFPLILESPSPNQTSLYFCASSFRRGQVVSGANVLTFGAGSRLTVL.

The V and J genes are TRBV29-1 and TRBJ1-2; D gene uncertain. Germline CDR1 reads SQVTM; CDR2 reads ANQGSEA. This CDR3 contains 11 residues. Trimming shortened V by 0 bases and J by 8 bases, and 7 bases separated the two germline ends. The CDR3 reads CSVEEAPGYTF. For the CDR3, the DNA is TGCAGCGTTGAAGAGGCTCCCGGCTACACCTTC.

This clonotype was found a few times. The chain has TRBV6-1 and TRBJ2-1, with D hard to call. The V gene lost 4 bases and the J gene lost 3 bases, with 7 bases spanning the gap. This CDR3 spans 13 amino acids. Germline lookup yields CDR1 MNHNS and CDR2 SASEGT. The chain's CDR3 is CASSVSNYNEQFF. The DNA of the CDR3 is TGTGCCAGCAGTGTCTCCAACTACAATGAGCAGTTCTTC.

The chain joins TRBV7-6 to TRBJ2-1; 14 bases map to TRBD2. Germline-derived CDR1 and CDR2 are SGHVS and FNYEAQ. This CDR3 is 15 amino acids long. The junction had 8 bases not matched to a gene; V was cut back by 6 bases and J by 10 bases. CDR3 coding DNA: TGTGCCAGCAGACCCGGACTAGCGGGGGGATTGGAGCAGTTCTTC. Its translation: CASRPGLAGGLEQFF.